The sequence of this TCR beta chain was determined in a study of blood T cells in healthy people across ages. Trimming removed 3 bases from V and 6 bases from J, with 12 bases in between. This CDR3 region has 14 residues. CDR1 MNHEY and CDR2 SVGEGT come from the germline V gene. Healthy individuals of Caucasian origin from Russia, aged 6 to 90, served as donors. Each sample gave at least 6.5 million isolated PBMCs. The authors ran a second PCR of about 7 to 12 cycles using a sample-barcoded 5' primer and a J-beta primer mix. In TCRdb, the 5' RACE reads were re-called with MiXCR into one record per CDR3 protein. The sample records about 780,000 distinct CDR3 sequences, approximately 67% being singletons.

What was sequenced was blood. V usage is TRBV6-2 or TRBV6-3 and J usage is TRBJ1-5; TRBD1 might be the D (6 bases). The receptor's source is a man between 25 and 39 years old in good health. CDR3 sequence (DNA): TGTGCCAGCAGTTATGGGGGGCGGGCTCAGCCCCAGCATTTT. Translation gives CASSYGGRAQPQHF.